The entry that follows covers one T cell receptor beta chain sequence. Its antigen is as yet unknown. Looked up from germline, CDR1 is SGDLS and CDR2 is YYNGEE. The CDR3 is 16 residues long. V lost 2 bases to trimming and J lost 3 bases, with 15 bases between them. Sequencing was performed with immunoSEQ multiplex PCR; in TCRdb, only in-frame clones are kept and a portion is missing. This sample has 60,000 to 90,000 clones, with 80% to 95% found just once. These data belong to a study of graft-versus-host responses after intestinal transplantation. Study-wide context: Each patient got anti-thymocyte globulin induction, then tacrolimus and steroids for about 3 years.

Notes on the study in general: Individuals carrying graft-donor T cell macrochimerism showed high graft-versus-host to host-versus-graft clonal ratios in allografts. Recipient marrow contained GvH clones, some of which appeared first in ileum or blood.

The TCR sequence derives from a human donor who received an intestinal transplant. Sequenced here: unstimulated CD8+ T cells sorted from spleen or lymph node cells, sampled before intestinal transplant. V gene TRBV9 combines with J gene TRBJ2-1, with D possibly being TRBD1 (5 bases). The CDR3 reads CASSVPREAIYNEQFF. The DNA of the CDR3 is TGTGCCAGCAGCGTTCCCAGGGAAGCGATCTACAATGAGCAGTTCTTC.